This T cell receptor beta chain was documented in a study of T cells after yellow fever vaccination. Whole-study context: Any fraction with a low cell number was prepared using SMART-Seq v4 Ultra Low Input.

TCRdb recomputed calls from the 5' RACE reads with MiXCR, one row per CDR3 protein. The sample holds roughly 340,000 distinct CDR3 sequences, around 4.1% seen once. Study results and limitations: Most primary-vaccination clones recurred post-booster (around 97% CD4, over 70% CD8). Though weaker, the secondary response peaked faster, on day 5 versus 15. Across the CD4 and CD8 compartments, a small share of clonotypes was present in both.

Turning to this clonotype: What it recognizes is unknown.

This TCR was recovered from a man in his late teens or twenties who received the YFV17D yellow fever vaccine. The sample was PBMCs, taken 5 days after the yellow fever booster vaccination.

The DNA of the CDR3 is TGTGCCAGCAGTTACGCGGGACCGAAAGGGACAGATACGCAGTATTTT. Residues: CASSYAGPKGTDTQYF. The genes are TRBV6-2 or TRBV6-3 and TRBJ2-3; D is possibly TRBD2 (6 bases). The CDR3 totals 16 residues. From germline, CDR1 is MNHEY and CDR2 SVGEGT. Trimming removed 2 bases at V and 3 bases at J, with 15 bases between.